What follows are 6 T cell receptor beta chains derived from one specimen sequenced in a study of T cells in Graves' hyperthyroidism and ophthalmopathy. Template material for amplifying TCR beta CDR3 regions consisted of RNA transcripts. The HTBI primer set was used in a first-round RT-PCR of the TCR CDR3. TCRdb ran MiXCR on the multiplex PCR reads and lists one entry per CDR3 protein. The sample includes a few hundred thousand distinct CDR3 sequences, roughly 18% of them seen just once. Input material: blood. The receptors come from a man aged 50 or older with Graves' ophthalmopathy.

With regard to this clonotype: A junction end diverges from the germline sequence, so it may reflect a read error. The V and J genes are TRBV7-8 and TRBJ2-5, with 9 bases aligning to TRBD2. This CDR3 is 17 amino acids long. CDR1 is SGHVS, CDR2 FQNEAQ, per germline. This CDR3 is CASNLDPSGAIQETQYF. In DNA, the CDR3 is TGTGCCAGCAACTTAGACCCTAGCGGGGCCATCCAAGAGACCCAGTACTTC.

This clonotype came up many times. The V gene is TRBV28, the J gene TRBJ1-1; D is undetermined. The CDR3 is 14 amino acids. Germline CDR1 and CDR2: MDHEN and SYDVKM. The V gene lost 6 bases and the J gene lost 7 bases, with 18 bases spanning the gap. This CDR3 reads CASSPHPSQSEAFF. The CDR3 DNA reads as TGTGCCAGCAGCCCCCATCCCAGTCAGAGTGAAGCTTTCTTT.

The chain recombines TRBV19 with TRBJ2-1; 11 nucleotides line up with TRBD2. The V segment lost 2 bases and the J segment 3 bases; nucleotides outside the gene matches: 9. This CDR3 spans 18 amino acids. Looked up from germline, CDR1 is LNHDA and CDR2 is SQIVND (reference sequence). CDR3 region: CASSINPRLAGYYNEQFF. DNA of the CDR3: TGTGCCAGTAGTATAAATCCCCGACTAGCGGGGTACTACAATGAGCAGTTCTTC.

This clonotype showed up many times. This chain uses TRBV20-1 with TRBJ2-3, with a weak D call TRBD2 (5 bases). Germline CDR1 DFQATT, CDR2 SNEGSKA (reference sequence). With 6 bases removed from V and 2 bases from J, the gap between germline ends came to 18 bases. The CDR3 sequence is 15 residues long. The CDR3: CSAYAVSGLTDTQYF. CDR3 in DNA: TGCAGTGCCTATGCTGTGAGCGGTCTCACAGATACGCAGTATTTT.

In its sample, this clonotype was seen many times. CDR3 region: CASSLVWVAEPEETQYF. The CDR3 DNA reads TGTGCCAGCAGCTTAGTATGGGTAGCGGAACCAGAAGAGACCCAGTACTTC. The J gene is TRBJ2-5, the V gene TRBV11-2; D might be TRBD2 (6 bases). CDR3 length equals 17 residues. Germline V gene sequence: CDR1 SGHAT, CDR2 FQNNGV. Trimming took 1 base from V and 3 from J, leaving 18 bases between them. Drawing the rest from reference TRBV11-2 and TRBJ2-5, the complete variable domain is EAGVAQSPRYKIIEKRQSVAFWCNPISGHATLYWYQQILGQGPKLLIQFQNNGVVDDSQLPKDRFSAERLKGVDSTLKIQPAKLEDSAVYLCASSLVWVAEPEETQYFGPGTRLLVL.

This clonotype was recorded many times. The J gene is TRBJ1-1, the V gene TRBV20-1; no reliable D call. The length of the CDR3 is 14 residues. Trimming removed 3 bases from V and 3 bases from J, with 14 bases in between. Germline-derived CDR1 and CDR2 are DFQATT and SNEGSKA (reference sequence). The CDR3 DNA follows: TGCAGTGCTAGGGGAAGAGGGCAGGACACTGAAGCTTTCTTT. Amino acid sequence: CSARGRGQDTEAFF.